This TCR beta chain was recorded in a study of blood T cell repertoires in COVID-19. In assigning cohorts, the study relied on participant-reported clinical history. Original processing notes: How many nucleated cells were present was estimated from reference gene primer amplification. Assay: immunoSEQ multiplex PCR; the TCRdb copy retains only in-frame clones and omits some. V, J and clone size reflect that table, while D and trimming were determined from the DNA. The table lists roughly 310,000 clones, more than 75% of them singletons, with 2% to 3% in the top ten. V was pared by 7 bases and J by 4 bases, with 14 bases between. Germline V gene data show CDR1 as SQVTM and CDR2 as ANQGSEA. This CDR3 contains 13 residues.

The source of this sequence is a man in his fifties or sixties who had recovered from COVID-19. The V and J genes are TRBV29-1 and TRBJ2-1; D perhaps matches TRBD1 (6 bases). Sequenced material: PBMCs or T cells enriched from blood (not recorded which). CDR3 bases: TGCAGCGACCGAGGTCAGGGGTACAATGAGCAGTTCTTC. This encodes CSDRGQGYNEQFF.